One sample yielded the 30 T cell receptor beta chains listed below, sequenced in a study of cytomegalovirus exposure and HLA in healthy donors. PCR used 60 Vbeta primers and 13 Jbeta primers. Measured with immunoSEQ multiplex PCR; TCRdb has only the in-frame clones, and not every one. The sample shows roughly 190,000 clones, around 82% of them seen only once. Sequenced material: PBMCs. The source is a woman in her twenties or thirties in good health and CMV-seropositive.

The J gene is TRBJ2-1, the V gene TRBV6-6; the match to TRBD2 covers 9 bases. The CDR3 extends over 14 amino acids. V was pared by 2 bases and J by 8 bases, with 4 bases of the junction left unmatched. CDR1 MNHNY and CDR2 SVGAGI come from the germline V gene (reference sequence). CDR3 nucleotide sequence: TGTGCCAGCAGTTACGGACTAGCGTTCGATGAGCAGTTCTTC. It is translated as CASSYGLAFDEQFF.

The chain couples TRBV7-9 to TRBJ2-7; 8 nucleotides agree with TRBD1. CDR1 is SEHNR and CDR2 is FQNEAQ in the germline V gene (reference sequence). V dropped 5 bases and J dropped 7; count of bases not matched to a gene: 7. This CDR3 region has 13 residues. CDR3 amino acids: CASSPGQGWEQYF. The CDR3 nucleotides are TGTGCCAGCAGCCCTGGACAGGGTTGGGAGCAGTACTTC.

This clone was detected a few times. CDR3 sequence reads: CASSYRDRGQETQYF. The CDR3 DNA follows: TGTGCCAGCAGCTACCGGGACAGGGGTCAGGAGACCCAGTACTTC. The chain carries TRBV13 and TRBJ2-5, with 10 positions matching TRBD1. The CDR3 runs 15 residues. Germline CDR1 reads PRHDT; CDR2 reads FYEKMQ (reference sequence). The J segment lost 5 bases and the V segment lost 4 bases, leaving 7 bases of the junction unmatched.

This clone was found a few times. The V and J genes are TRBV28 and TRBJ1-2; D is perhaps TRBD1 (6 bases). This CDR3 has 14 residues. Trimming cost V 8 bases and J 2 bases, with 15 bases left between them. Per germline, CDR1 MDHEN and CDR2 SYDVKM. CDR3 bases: TGTGCCAGCTTTAGCGGGGGCTTAAACTATGGCTACACCTTC. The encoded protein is CASFSGGLNYGYTF.

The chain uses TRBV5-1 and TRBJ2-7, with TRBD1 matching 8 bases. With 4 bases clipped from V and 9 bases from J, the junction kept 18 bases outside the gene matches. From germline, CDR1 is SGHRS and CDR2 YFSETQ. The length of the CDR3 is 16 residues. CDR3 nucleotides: TGCGCCAGCAGCCCAGAGCAGGGGGCGAGCCCAGGAGGGCAGTACTTC. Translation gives CASSPEQGASPGGQYF.

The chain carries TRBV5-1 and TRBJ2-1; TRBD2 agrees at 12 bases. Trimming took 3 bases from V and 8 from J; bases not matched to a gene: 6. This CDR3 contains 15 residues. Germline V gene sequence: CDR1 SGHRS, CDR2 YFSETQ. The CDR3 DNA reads TGCGCCAGCAGCTCCACTAGCGGGGGGTGGTATGAGCAGTTCTTC. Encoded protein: CASSSTSGGWYEQFF.

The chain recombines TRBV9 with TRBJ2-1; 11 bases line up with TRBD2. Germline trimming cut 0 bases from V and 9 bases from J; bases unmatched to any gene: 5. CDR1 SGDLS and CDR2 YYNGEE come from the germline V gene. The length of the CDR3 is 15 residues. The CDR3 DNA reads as TGTGCCAGCAGCGTAGGTAGCGGGAGGGCCGGTGAGCAGTTCTTC. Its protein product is CASSVGSGRAGEQFF.

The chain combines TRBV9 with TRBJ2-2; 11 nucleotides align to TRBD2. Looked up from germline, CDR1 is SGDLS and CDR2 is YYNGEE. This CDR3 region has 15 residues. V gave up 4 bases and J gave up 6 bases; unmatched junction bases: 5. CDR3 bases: TGTGCCAGCAGCCTTAGCGGGGGGGCCCCCGGGGAGCTGTTTTTT. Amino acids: CASSLSGGAPGELFF.

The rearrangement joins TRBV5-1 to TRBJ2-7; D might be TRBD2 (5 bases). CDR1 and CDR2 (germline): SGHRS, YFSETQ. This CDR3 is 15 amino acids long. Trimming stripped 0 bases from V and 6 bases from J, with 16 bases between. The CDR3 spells CASSLGPGIGGEQYF. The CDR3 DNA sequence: TGCGCCAGCAGCTTGGGGCCGGGGATTGGAGGCGAGCAGTACTTC.

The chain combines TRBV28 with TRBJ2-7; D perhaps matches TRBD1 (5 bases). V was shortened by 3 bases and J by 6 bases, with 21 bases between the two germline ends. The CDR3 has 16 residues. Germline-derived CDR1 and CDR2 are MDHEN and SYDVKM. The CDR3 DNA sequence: TGTGCCAGCAGTTTTAATGACAAATGGCGAACAGGCGAGCAGTACTTC. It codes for CASSFNDKWRTGEQYF.

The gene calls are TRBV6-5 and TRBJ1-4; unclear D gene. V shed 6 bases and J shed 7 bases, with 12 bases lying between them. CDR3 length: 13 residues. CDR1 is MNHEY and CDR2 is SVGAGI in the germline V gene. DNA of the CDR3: TGTGCCAGCAGGAACCCCGTGGCTGAAAAACTGTTTTTT. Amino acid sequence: CASRNPVAEKLFF.

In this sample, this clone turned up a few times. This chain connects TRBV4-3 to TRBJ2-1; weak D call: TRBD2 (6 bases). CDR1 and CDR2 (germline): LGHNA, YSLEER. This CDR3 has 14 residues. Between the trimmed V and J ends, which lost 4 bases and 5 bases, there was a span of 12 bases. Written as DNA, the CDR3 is TGCGCCAGCAGCCCCGGGACTGGCAACAATGAGCAGTTCTTC. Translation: CASSPGTGNNEQFF.

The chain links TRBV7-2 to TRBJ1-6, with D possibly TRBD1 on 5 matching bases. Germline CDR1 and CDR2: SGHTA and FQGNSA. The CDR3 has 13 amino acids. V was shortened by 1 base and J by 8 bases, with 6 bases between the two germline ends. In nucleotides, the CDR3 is TGTGCCAGCAGCTTAGAGACAGATTCACCCCTCCACTTT. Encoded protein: CASSLETDSPLHF.

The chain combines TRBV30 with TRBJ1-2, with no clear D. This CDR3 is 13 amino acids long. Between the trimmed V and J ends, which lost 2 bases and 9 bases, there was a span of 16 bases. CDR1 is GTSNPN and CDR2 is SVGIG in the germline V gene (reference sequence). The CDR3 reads CAWSITYYHSYTF. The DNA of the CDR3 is TGTGCCTGGAGTATAACATACTACCATAGCTACACCTTC.

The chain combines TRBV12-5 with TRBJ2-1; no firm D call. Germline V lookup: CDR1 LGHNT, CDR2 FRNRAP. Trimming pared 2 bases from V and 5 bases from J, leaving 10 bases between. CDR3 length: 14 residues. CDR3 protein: CASGLTPGNNEQFF. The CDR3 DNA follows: TGTGCTAGTGGTTTGACCCCAGGAAACAATGAGCAGTTCTTC.

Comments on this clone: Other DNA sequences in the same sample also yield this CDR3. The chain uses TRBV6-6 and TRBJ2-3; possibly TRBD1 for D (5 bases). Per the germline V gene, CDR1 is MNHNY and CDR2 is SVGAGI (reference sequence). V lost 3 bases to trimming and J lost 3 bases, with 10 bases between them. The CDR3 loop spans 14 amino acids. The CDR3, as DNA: TGTGCCAGCAGTTATGGGCAGGGAACAGATACGCAGTATTTT. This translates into CASSYGQGTDTQYF.

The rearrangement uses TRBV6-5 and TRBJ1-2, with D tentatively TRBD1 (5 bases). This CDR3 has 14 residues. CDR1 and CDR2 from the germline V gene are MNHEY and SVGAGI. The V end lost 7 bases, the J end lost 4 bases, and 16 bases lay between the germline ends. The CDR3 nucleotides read TGTGCCAGCATCTCGCCAGGGTCTATCTATGGCTACACCTTC. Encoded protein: CASISPGSIYGYTF.

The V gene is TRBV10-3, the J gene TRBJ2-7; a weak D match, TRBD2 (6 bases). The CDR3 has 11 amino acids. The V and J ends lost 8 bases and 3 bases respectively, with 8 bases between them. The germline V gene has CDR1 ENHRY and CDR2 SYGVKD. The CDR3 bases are TGTGCCATCGGGGGAGGCTACGAGCAGTACTTC. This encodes CAIGGGYEQYF.

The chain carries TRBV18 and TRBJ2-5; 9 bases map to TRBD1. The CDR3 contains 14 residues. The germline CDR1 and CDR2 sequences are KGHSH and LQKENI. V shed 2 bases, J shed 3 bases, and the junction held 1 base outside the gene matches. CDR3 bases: TGTGCCAGCTCACCAGACAGGGGGAAAGAGACCCAGTACTTC. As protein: CASSPDRGKETQYF.

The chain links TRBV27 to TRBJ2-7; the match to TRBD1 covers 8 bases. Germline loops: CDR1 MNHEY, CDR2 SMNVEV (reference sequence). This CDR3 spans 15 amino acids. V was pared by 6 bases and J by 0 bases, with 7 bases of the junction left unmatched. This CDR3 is CASRRTGPSSYEQYF. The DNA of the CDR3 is TGTGCCAGCAGACGGACAGGGCCCTCCTCCTACGAGCAGTACTTC.

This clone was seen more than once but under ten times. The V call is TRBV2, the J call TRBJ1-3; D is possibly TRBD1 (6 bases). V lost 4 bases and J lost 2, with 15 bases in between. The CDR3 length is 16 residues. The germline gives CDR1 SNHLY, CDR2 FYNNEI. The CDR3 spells CASSVGGERAGNTIYF. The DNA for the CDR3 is TGTGCCAGCAGTGTAGGGGGGGAACGGGCTGGAAACACCATATATTTT.

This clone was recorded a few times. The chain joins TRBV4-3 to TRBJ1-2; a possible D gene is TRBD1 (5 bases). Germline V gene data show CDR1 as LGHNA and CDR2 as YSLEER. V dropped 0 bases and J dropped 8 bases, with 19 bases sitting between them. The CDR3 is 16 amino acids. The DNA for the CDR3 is TGCGCCAGCAGCCAAGATGGTTCGCAGTCGCGGGGCGGCTACACCTTC. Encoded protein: CASSQDGSQSRGGYTF.

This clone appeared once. Here the CDR3 DNA reads TGCGCCAGCAGCTTCGCGGACAGCTCCTACGAGCAGTACTTC. Translated, it gives CASSFADSSYEQYF. This chain connects TRBV5-1 to TRBJ2-7; TRBD1 is a possible D gene (6 bases). The CDR3 is 14 amino acids. The germline V gene encodes CDR1 SGHRS and CDR2 YFSETQ. V was trimmed by 2 bases and J by 0 bases, leaving 9 bases between them.

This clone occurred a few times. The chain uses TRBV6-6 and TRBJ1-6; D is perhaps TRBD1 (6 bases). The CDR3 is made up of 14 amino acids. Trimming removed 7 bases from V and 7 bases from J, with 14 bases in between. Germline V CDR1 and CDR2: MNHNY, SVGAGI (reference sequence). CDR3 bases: TGTGCCAGCAACCAGCCAGGGGAAAATTCACCCCTCCACTTT. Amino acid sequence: CASNQPGENSPLHF.

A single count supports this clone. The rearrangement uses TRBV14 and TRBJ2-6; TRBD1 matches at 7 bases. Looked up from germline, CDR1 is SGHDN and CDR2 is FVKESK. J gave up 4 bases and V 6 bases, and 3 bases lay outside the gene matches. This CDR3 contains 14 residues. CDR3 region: CASRQGPGANVLTF. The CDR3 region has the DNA TGTGCCAGCAGACAGGGGCCCGGGGCCAACGTCCTGACTTTC.

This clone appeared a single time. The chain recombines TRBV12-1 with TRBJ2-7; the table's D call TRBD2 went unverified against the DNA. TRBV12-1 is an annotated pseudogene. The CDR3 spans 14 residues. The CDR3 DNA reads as TGTGCCAGCCTCCCAGCGGGAGTCTCCTACGAGCAGTACTTC. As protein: CASLPAGVSYEQYF.

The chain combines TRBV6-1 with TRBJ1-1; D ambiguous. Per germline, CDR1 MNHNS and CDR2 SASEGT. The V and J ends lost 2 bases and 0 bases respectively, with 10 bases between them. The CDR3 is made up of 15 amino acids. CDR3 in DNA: TGTGCCAGCAGTGAATGGGCGACCTTGAACACTGAAGCTTTCTTT. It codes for CASSEWATLNTEAFF.

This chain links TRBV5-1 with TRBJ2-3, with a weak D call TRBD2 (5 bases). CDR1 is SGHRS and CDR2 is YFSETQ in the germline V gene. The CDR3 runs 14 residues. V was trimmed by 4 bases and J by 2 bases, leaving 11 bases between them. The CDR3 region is CASSRAADTDTQYF. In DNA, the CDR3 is TGCGCCAGCAGCCGAGCGGCGGACACAGATACGCAGTATTTT.

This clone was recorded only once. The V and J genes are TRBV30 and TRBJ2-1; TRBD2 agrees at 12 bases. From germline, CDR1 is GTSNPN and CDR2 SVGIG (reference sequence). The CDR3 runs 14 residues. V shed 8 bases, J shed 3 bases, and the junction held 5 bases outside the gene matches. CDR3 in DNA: TGTGCCCTCGGACTAGCGGGATACTACAATGAGCAGTTCTTC. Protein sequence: CALGLAGYYNEQFF. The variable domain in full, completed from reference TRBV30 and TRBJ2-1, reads SQTIHQWPATLVQPVGSPLSLECTVEGTSNPNLYWYRQAAGRGLQLLFYSVGIGQISSEVPQNLSASRPQDRQFILSSKKLLLSDSGFYLCALGLAGYYNEQFFGPGTRLTVL.

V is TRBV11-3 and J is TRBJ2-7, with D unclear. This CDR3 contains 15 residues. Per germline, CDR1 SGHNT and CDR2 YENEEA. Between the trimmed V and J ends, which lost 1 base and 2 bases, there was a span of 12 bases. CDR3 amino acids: CASSLVGTSAYEQYF. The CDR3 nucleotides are TGTGCCAGCAGCTTAGTAGGCACCAGCGCCTACGAGCAGTACTTC.